Here is one T cell receptor beta chain with its context. Original methodology: The authors estimated nucleated cell counts from reference gene primer amplification. Repertoires were generated with immunoSEQ multiplex PCR, while TCRdb's copy carries only in-frame clones and drops some. The DNA gave D and trimming, while V, J and clone size come from that table. The sample holds 90,000 to 100,000 clones, around 87% seen once. This sample was taken from a study of blood T cell repertoires in COVID-19. At the level of the study: Samples representing acute and convalescent COVID-19 were sourced from the United States, Italy and Spain. From T cells, B-cell-depleted T cells, or PBMCs came the material, which was cDNA or gDNA.

The CDR3 runs 15 residues. Germline V CDR1 and CDR2: SGHDT, YYEEEE. Trimming took off 6 bases at V and 4 bases at J, with 18 bases between the two ends. Sequenced material: peripheral blood. The receptor comes from a human donor in a cohort sampled during active COVID-19. The chain recombines TRBV5-6 with TRBJ2-3; tentatively, D is TRBD2 (5 bases). CDR3 nucleotides: TGTGCCAGCACCATTGGAGGACCCTCATCAGATACGCAGTATTTT. Encoded protein: CASTIGGPSSDTQYF.